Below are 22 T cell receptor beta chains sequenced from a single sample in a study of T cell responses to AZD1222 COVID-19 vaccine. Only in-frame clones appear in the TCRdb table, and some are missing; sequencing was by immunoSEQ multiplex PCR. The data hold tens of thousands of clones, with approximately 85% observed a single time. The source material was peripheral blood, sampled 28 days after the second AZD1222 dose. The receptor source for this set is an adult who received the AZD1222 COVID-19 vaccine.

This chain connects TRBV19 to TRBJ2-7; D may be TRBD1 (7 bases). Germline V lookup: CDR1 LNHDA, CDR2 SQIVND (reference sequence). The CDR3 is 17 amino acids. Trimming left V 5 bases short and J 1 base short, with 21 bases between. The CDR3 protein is CASSSGGTLSGSYEQYF. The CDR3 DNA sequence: TGTGCCAGTAGTTCAGGGGGGACCTTAAGTGGATCCTACGAGCAGTACTTC.

The DNA for the CDR3 is TGCAGCGTTGAAGGCCGACCTAGACAATCTGGCTACACCTTC. This sequence encodes CSVEGRPRQSGYTF. This chain uses TRBV29-1 with TRBJ1-2; D ambiguous. The CDR3 is 14 amino acids. With 1 base removed from V and 7 bases from J, the gap between germline ends came to 16 bases. In germline, CDR1 is SQVTM, CDR2 ANQGSEA.

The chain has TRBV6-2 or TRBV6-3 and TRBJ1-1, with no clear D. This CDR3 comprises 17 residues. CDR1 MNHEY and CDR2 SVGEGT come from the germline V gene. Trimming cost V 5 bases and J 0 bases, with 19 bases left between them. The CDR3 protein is CASSGVVGTRMNTEAFF. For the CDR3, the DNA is TGTGCCAGCAGTGGCGTTGTGGGAACGAGGATGAACACTGAAGCTTTCTTT.

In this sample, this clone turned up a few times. The DNA for the CDR3 is TGCGCCAGCAGCCAAGGGGACGGTGGAAACACCATATATTTT. Amino acid sequence: CASSQGDGGNTIYF. The V and J genes are TRBV5-1 and TRBJ1-3; a weak D match, TRBD1 (5 bases). Trimming removed 4 bases from V and 3 bases from J, with 11 bases in between. Per the germline V gene, CDR1 is SGHRS and CDR2 is YFSETQ. The CDR3 extends over 14 amino acids.

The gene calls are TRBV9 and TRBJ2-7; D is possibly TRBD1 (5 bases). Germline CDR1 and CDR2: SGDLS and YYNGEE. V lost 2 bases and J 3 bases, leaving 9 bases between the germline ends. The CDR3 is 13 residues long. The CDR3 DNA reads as TGTGCCAGCAGCGTCCGGCAGGGCTACGAGCAGTACTTC. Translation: CASSVRQGYEQYF.

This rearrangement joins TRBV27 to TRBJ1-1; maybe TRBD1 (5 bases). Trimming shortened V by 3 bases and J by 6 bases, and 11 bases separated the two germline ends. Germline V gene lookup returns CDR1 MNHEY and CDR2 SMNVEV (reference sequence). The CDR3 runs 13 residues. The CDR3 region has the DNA TGTGCCAGCAGTTTTGTGCCAGGGTCTGAAGCTTTCTTT. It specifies CASSFVPGSEAFF.

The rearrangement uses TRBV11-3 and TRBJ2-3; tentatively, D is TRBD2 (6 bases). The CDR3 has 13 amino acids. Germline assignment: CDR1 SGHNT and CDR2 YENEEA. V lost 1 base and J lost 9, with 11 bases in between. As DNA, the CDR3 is TGTGCCAGCAGCTTAGGTCGGGAGAGGACGCAGTATTTT. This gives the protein CASSLGRERTQYF.

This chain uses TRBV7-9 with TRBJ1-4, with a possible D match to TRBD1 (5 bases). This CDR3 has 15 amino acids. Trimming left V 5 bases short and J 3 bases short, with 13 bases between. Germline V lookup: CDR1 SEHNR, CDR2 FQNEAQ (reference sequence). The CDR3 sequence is CASSPRGAANEKLFF. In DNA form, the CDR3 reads TGTGCCAGCAGCCCTCGAGGGGCGGCTAATGAAAAACTGTTTTTT.

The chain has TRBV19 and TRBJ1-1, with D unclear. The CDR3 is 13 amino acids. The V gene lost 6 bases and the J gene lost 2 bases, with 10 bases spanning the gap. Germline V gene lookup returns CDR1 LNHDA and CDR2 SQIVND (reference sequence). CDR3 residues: CASRLTGNTEAFF. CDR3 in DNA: TGTGCCAGTAGACTTACGGGTAACACTGAAGCTTTCTTT.

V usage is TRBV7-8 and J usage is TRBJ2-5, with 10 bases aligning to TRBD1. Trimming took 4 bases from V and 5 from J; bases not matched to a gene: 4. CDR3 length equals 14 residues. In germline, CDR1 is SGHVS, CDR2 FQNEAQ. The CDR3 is CASSSRDRGETQYF. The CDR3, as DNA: TGTGCCAGCAGCTCCCGGGACAGGGGTGAGACCCAGTACTTC.

The CDR3 coding sequence is TGTGCCAGTAGTGGAACAGGGGGGACTTACAATGAGCAGTTCTTC. It yields the protein CASSGTGGTYNEQFF. The rearrangement links TRBV19 to TRBJ2-1; 8 bases line up with TRBD1. The CDR3 contains 15 residues. V trimming: 5 bases; J trimming: 4 bases; junction bases outside the gene matches: 7. CDR1 is LNHDA, CDR2 SQIVND, per germline (reference sequence).

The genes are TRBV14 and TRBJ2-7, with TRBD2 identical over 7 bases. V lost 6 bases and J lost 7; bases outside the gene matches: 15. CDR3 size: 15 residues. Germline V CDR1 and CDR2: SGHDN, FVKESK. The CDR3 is CASSWGLAGVEEQYF. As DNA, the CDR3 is TGTGCCAGCAGTTGGGGACTTGCGGGAGTTGAGGAGCAGTACTTC.

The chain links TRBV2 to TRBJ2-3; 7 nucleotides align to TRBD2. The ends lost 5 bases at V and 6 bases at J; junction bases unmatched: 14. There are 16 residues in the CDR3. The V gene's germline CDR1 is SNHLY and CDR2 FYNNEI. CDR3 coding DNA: TGTGCCAGCAGTCCGCCCTCGACTAGCCGGGGGGATACGCAGTATTTT. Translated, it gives CASSPPSTSRGDTQYF.

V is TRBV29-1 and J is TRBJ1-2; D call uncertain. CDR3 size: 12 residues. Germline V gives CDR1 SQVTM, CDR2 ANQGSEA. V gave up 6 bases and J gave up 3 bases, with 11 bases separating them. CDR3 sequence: CSVTGLYYGYTF. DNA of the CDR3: TGCAGCGTCACGGGTCTGTACTATGGCTACACCTTC.

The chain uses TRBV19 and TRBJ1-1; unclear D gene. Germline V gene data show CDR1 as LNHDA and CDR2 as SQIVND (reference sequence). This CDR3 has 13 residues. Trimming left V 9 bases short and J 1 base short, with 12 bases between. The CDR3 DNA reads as TGTGCCAGCAGTGGATTGTCGAACACTGAAGCTTTCTTT. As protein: CASSGLSNTEAFF.

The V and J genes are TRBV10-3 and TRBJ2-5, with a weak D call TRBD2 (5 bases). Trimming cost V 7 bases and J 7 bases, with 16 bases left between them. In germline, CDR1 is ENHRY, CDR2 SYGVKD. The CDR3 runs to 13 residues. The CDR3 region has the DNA TGTGCCATCATGCCTCAAGCGGTGGGGACCCAGTACTTC. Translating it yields CAIMPQAVGTQYF.

DNA of the CDR3: TGCGCCAGCAGCCAAGTAGGCGGGACCGATGGCTACACCTTC. Its protein product is CASSQVGGTDGYTF. V usage is TRBV4-1 and J usage is TRBJ1-2, with D perhaps matching TRBD1 (5 bases). The germline gives CDR1 MGHRA, CDR2 YSYEKL. The germline V and J ends were trimmed by 1 base and 6 bases, with 12 bases remaining between them. This CDR3 has 14 residues.

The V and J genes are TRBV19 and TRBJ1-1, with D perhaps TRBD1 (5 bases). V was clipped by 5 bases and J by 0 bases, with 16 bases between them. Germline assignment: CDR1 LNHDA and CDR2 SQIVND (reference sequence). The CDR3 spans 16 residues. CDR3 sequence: CASSALGGTLNTEAFF. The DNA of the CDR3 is TGTGCCAGTAGTGCCCTCGGGGGTACTTTGAACACTGAAGCTTTCTTT.

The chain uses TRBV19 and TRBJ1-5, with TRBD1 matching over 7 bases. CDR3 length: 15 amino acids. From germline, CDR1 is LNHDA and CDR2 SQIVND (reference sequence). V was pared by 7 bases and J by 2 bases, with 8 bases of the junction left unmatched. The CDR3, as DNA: TGTGCCAGTAATACTAATACAGGGGGCAATCAGCCCCAGCATTTT. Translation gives CASNTNTGGNQPQHF.

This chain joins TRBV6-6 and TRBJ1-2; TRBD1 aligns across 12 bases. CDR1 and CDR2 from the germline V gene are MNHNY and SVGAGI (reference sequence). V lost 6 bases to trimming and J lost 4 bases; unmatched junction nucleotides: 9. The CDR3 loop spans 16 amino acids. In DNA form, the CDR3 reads TGTGCCAGCAGGGGGACGGGACAGGGGGCGGGCTATGGCTACACCTTC. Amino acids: CASRGTGQGAGYGYTF.

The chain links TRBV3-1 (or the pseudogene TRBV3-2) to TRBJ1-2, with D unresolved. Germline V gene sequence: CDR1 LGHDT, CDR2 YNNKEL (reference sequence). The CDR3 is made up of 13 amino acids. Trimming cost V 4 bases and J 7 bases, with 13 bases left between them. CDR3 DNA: TGTGCCAGCAGCCCGGGCCTCAGCAGTGGCTACACCTTC. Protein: CASSPGLSSGYTF.

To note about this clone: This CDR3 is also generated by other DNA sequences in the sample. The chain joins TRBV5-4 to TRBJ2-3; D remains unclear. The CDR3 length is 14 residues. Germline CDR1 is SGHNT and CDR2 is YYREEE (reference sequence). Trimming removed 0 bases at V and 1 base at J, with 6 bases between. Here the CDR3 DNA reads TGTGCCAGCAGCTTGGGGTCGGGCACAGATACGCAGTATTTT. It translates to CASSLGSGTDTQYF. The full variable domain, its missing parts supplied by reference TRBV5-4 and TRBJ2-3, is ETGVTQSPTHLIKTRGQQVTLRCSSQSGHNTVSWYQQALGQGPQFIFQYYREEENGRGNFPPRFSGLQFPNYSSELNVNALELDDSALYLCASSLGSGTDTQYFGPGTRLTVL.